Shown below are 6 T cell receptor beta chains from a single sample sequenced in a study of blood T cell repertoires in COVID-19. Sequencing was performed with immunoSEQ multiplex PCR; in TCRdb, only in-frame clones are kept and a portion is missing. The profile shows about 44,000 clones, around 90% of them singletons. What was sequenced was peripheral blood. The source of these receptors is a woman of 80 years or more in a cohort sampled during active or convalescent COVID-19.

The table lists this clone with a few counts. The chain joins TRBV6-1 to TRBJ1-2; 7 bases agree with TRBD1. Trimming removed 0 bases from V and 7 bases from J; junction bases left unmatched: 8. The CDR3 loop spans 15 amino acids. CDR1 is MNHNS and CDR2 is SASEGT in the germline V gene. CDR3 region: CASSEAAGGRGGYTF. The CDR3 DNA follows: TGTGCCAGCAGTGAAGCTGCAGGGGGTAGGGGTGGCTACACCTTC.

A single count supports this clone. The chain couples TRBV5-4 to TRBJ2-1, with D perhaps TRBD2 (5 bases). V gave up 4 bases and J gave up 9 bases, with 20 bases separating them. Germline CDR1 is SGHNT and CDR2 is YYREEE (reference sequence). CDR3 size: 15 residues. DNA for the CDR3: TGTGCCAGCAGCCCGAACCCCTCCGGGGTGGTTGAGCAGTTCTTC. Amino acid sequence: CASSPNPSGVVEQFF.

CDR3 sequence reads: CASSPGGAPGGLNNTEAFF. CDR3 bases: TGCGCCAGCAGCCCTGGGGGGGCCCCGGGGGGATTAAACAACACTGAAGCTTTCTTT. The chain uses TRBV5-1 and TRBJ1-1, with D possibly matching TRBD1 (6 bases). CDR3 length: 19 amino acids. Germline CDR1 SGHRS, CDR2 YFSETQ. Deletions cut 4 bases from V and 2 bases from J, with 27 bases between. Full variable domain (rest looked up from reference TRBV5-1 and TRBJ1-1): KAGVTQTPRYLIKTRGQQVTLSCSPISGHRSVSWYQQTPGQGLQFLFEYFSETQRNKGNFPGRFSGRQFSNSRSEMNVSTLELGDSALYLCASSPGGAPGGLNNTEAFFGQGTRLTVV.

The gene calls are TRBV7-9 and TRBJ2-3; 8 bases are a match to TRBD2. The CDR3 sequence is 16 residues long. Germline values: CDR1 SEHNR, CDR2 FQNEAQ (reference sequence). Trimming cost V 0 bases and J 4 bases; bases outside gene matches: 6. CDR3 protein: CASSLARGGLADTQYF. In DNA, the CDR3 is TGTGCCAGCAGCTTAGCCCGGGGGGGCCTGGCAGATACGCAGTATTTT.

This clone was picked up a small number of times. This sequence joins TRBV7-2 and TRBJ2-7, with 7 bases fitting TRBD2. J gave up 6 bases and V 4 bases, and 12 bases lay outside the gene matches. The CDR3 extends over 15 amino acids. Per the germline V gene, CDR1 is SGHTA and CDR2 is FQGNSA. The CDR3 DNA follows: TGTGCCAGCAGCTACGGACTAGATGGATGGATCGAGCAGTACTTC. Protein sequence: CASSYGLDGWIEQYF.

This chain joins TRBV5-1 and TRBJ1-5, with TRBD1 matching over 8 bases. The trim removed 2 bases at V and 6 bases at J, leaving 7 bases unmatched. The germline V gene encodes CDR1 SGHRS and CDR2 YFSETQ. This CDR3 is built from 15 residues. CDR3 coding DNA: TGCGCCAGCAGCTTCTCAGGGACAGGCACTCAGCCCCAGCATTTT. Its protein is CASSFSGTGTQPQHF.